Each of the 14 T cell receptor beta chains below was sequenced from the same sample in a study of OX40 agonist ivuxolimab in advanced cancers. The table came from immunoSEQ multiplex PCR; TCRdb's copy has only in-frame clones and leaves some out. The table has 74,000 or so clones, about 85% seen once; the top ten hold roughly 2.2%. The specimen comprised CD4+ or CD8+ T cells sorted from blood, sampled in a trial of the OX40 agonist ivuxolimab. The receptors here all came from an adult with an advanced solid tumor such as melanoma, head and neck, liver or kidney cancer.

This rearrangement joins TRBV9 to TRBJ2-7; no definite D call. Germline lookup yields CDR1 SGDLS and CDR2 YYNGEE. The V end lost 3 bases, the J end lost 0 bases, and 10 bases lay between the germline ends. The CDR3 length is 14 residues. CDR3 in DNA: TGTGCCAGCAGCGGTACAGCCCTCTCCTACGAGCAGTACTTC. Translation: CASSGTALSYEQYF.

The chain employs TRBV18 and TRBJ2-1; D is uncertain. The CDR3 length is 13 residues. CDR1 is KGHSH, CDR2 LQKENI, per germline. The ends were cut back, 6 bases at V and 6 bases at J, with 12 bases in the middle. In DNA form, the CDR3 reads TGTGCCAGCTCCCCGGGTGTTCCCAATGAGCAGTTCTTC. Protein: CASSPGVPNEQFF.

The rearrangement links TRBV30 to TRBJ2-6; D is possibly TRBD1 or TRBD2 (5 bases each). Trimming pared 0 bases from V and 2 bases from J, leaving 17 bases between. From germline, CDR1 is GTSNPN and CDR2 SVGIG (reference sequence). The CDR3 is 18 amino acids. CDR3: CAWSVRRDPGTGANVLTF. The CDR3 nucleotides read TGTGCCTGGAGTGTACGTCGGGACCCGGGCACTGGGGCCAACGTCCTGACTTTC.

The chain employs TRBV7-7 and TRBJ2-1; D tentatively reads TRBD1 or TRBD2 (5 bases each). The CDR3 extends over 13 amino acids. Germline values: CDR1 SSHAT, CDR2 FNYEAQ (reference sequence). Trimming pared 3 bases from V and 7 bases from J, leaving 10 bases between. The CDR3 DNA follows: TGTGCCAGCAGCTTGGGACCGCGGAATGAGCAGTTCTTC. Protein sequence: CASSLGPRNEQFF.

Of note for this clone: The sample has other DNA sequences that encode this CDR3 too. The V gene is TRBV7-2, the J gene TRBJ2-7; D is undetermined. The CDR3 sequence is 13 residues long. CDR1 is SGHTA and CDR2 is FQGNSA in the germline V gene. With 0 bases removed from V and 1 base from J, the gap between germline ends came to 4 bases. CDR3 loop: CASSLARSYEQYF. The CDR3 DNA reads as TGTGCCAGCAGCTTAGCCCGTTCCTACGAGCAGTACTTC.

This clone came up once. The chain employs TRBV7-2 and TRBJ2-3, with 13 bases aligning to TRBD2. The V and J ends lost 4 bases and 3 bases, in that order; junction bases with no gene match: 4. Germline CDR1 is SGHTA and CDR2 is FQGNSA. This CDR3 region has 16 residues. CDR3 nucleotides: TGTGCCAGCAGCTCCAGACTAGCGGGGGGAACAGATACGCAGTATTTT. It is translated as CASSSRLAGGTDTQYF.

The rearrangement uses TRBV7-9 and TRBJ1-6; 7 bases fit TRBD1. Germline V gene data show CDR1 as SEHNR and CDR2 as FQNEAQ (reference sequence). V shed 5 bases, J shed 14 bases, and the junction held 18 bases outside the gene matches. This CDR3 has 16 residues. The CDR3 loop reads CASSRQGPGGGVALHF. In nucleotides, the CDR3 is TGTGCCAGCAGCCGACAGGGCCCAGGTGGTGGGGTGGCCCTCCACTTT.

The chain employs TRBV5-1 and TRBJ2-2; D remains ambiguous. The germline CDR1 and CDR2 sequences are SGHRS and YFSETQ. V dropped 0 bases and J dropped 5 bases, with 5 bases sitting between them. The CDR3 loop spans 13 amino acids. The CDR3 DNA sequence: TGCGCCAGCAGCTTGGAAATGACCGGGGAGCTGTTTTTT. Amino acids: CASSLEMTGELFF.

Here the CDR3 DNA reads TGTGCCAGCAGTTCTGGTTCGGGACCTATGAACACTGAAGCTTTCTTT. It encodes CASSSGSGPMNTEAFF. The chain joins TRBV11-2 to TRBJ1-1, with D possibly TRBD1 on 5 matching bases. The V end lost 6 bases, the J end lost 0 bases, and 17 bases lay between the germline ends. The germline gives CDR1 SGHAT, CDR2 FQNNGV. The CDR3 contains 16 residues.

The genes are TRBV2 and TRBJ2-1; D possibly corresponds to TRBD2 (5 bases). CDR3 size: 15 residues. Trimming took 8 bases from V and 2 from J, leaving 16 bases between them. Germline loops: CDR1 SNHLY, CDR2 FYNNEI. This CDR3 reads CASLMAGLTYNEQFF. CDR3 DNA sequence: TGTGCCAGCCTTATGGCGGGCCTCACCTACAATGAGCAGTTCTTC.

The CDR3: CASSLGNGNQPQHF. Here the CDR3 DNA reads TGTGCCAGCAGCTTGGGAAACGGCAATCAGCCCCAGCATTTT. The chain combines TRBV5-6 with TRBJ1-5; D remains unclear. Germline assignment: CDR1 SGHDT and CDR2 YYEEEE. V was cut by 0 bases and J by 2 bases, with 6 bases left in between. This CDR3 spans 14 amino acids.

The chain couples TRBV15 to TRBJ2-7, with D hard to call. V was trimmed by 8 bases and J by 0 bases, leaving 11 bases between them. The CDR3 spans 13 residues. Germline CDR1 reads LNHNV; CDR2 reads YYDKDF (reference sequence). The CDR3 nucleotides read TGTGCCACCCGTGCGACTGTCTCCTACGAGCAGTACTTC. Translation gives CATRATVSYEQYF.

The CDR3 is CASSFRVRGSEAFF. The CDR3 nucleotides read TGTGCCAGCAGCTTTAGAGTGAGGGGGTCTGAAGCTTTCTTT. The chain has TRBV13 and TRBJ1-1, with D perhaps matching TRBD1 (6 bases). The V end lost 3 bases, the J end lost 6 bases, and 14 bases lay between the germline ends. The CDR3 covers 14 residues. Germline assignment: CDR1 PRHDT and CDR2 FYEKMQ (reference sequence).

The gene calls are TRBV19 and TRBJ2-5; 7 bases are a match to TRBD1. J lost 3 bases, V lost 3 bases, and 10 bases had no gene match. The V gene's germline CDR1 is LNHDA and CDR2 SQIVND (reference sequence). This CDR3 has 16 residues. The DNA for the CDR3 is TGTGCCAGTAGTATCCAAAGAAATGACAGGGAAGAGACCCAGTACTTC. This gives the protein CASSIQRNDREETQYF.